This T cell receptor (beta chain) is drawn from a study of cytomegalovirus exposure and HLA in healthy donors. The PCR used 60 Vbeta and 13 Jbeta primers. Some clones are missing from TCRdb's copy, which holds only in-frame ones; the method was immunoSEQ multiplex PCR. In the table there are over 200,000 clones, approximately 90% of which are singletons. V was pared by 0 bases and J by 2 bases, with 4 bases of the junction left unmatched. Germline CDR1 reads SQVTM; CDR2 reads ANQGSEA. This CDR3 contains 14 residues. About this clone itself: Its antigen is currently unknown.

Healthy bone marrow donors formed the donor group. Notes on the study in general: TCR beta V segments were, for the most part, productive about 90% or about 30% of the time in an earlier analysis. Rare TCR sequences predominated, though certain public TCRs were found in many donors.

The rearrangement joins TRBV29-1 to TRBJ2-7; TRBD1 matches 7 bases. This receptor was taken from a woman under 30 in good health and CMV-seronegative. Specimen: PBMCs. CDR3 DNA sequence: TGCAGCGTTGAAGAAGGGACAGCCACCTACGAGCAGTACTTC. It yields the protein CSVEEGTATYEQYF.